Listed here are 23 T cell receptor beta chains from one sample, sequenced in a study of beta chain features in type 1 diabetes. As every portion of the isolated RNA was reverse transcribed, the sequencing read expressed TCRB transcripts. Sequenced by immunoSEQ multiplex PCR; TCRdb stores in-frame clones only, minus some. The top ten hold 1% of the sample, which has some 300,000 clones, about 7.8% seen once. Input material: central memory CD4+ T cells from blood. These receptors all stem from a young woman in good health.

The chain is built from TRBV27 and TRBJ2-7, with TRBD2 matching 8 bases. V shed 3 bases and J 0 bases; nucleotides not matched to a gene: 10. The germline V gene encodes CDR1 MNHEY and CDR2 SMNVEV (reference sequence). The CDR3 loop spans 17 amino acids. DNA of the CDR3: TGTGCCAGCAGTTTCCGGCTGGCTAGCGGGTTCTCCTACGAGCAGTACTTC. It codes for CASSFRLASGFSYEQYF.

The chain recombines TRBV5-1 with TRBJ2-7, with 13 bases fitting TRBD2. With 3 bases clipped from V and 6 bases from J, the junction kept 9 bases outside the gene matches. Germline loops: CDR1 SGHRS, CDR2 YFSETQ. The CDR3 sequence is 16 residues long. CDR3 bases: TGCGCCAGCAGCTCATCCACTAGCGGGAGGGCGTTCGAGCAGTACTTC. This gives the protein CASSSSTSGRAFEQYF.

V and J are TRBV6-5 and TRBJ1-5; D call uncertain. The CDR3 is 12 amino acids. From germline, CDR1 is MNHEY and CDR2 SVGAGI. The V gene lost 2 bases and the J gene lost 8 bases, with 7 bases spanning the gap. The chain's CDR3 is CASSYAGEPQHF. In nucleotides, the CDR3 is TGTGCCAGCAGTTACGCCGGGGAGCCCCAGCATTTT.

The table lists this clone with many counts. At one end the junction does not follow the germline gene, possibly because of a read error. The rearrangement links TRBV18 to TRBJ2-7; TRBD1 aligns across 11 bases. There are 14 residues in the CDR3. The germline gives CDR1 KGHSH, CDR2 LQKENI. The CDR3: CASSPADRGRPEDF. The CDR3 DNA follows: TGTGCCAGCTCACCTGCGGACAGGGGGCGCCCGGAGGACTTC.

Only a few counts were recorded for this clone. This sequence joins TRBV29-1 and TRBJ2-3; D is unclear. CDR1 and CDR2 from the germline V gene are SQVTM and ANQGSEA. The CDR3 has 16 amino acids. The V end was cut by 2 bases, the J end by 0 bases, with 15 bases between. CDR3 DNA: TGCAGCGTTGAAATGCTGGCAGCCCTTAGCACAGATACGCAGTATTTT. This gives the protein CSVEMLAALSTDTQYF.

The rearrangement joins TRBV4-2 to TRBJ1-2, with TRBD1 identical over 7 bases. J gave up 3 bases and V 5 bases, and 9 bases lay outside the gene matches. The CDR3 sequence is 15 residues long. CDR1 is LGHNA and CDR2 is YNFKEQ in the germline V gene. CDR3 protein: CASSFSTGLDYGYTF. CDR3 sequence (DNA): TGTGCCAGCAGCTTCTCGACAGGGTTGGACTATGGCTACACCTTC.

In this sample, this clone turned up many times. The chain couples TRBV21-1 to TRBJ2-3. TRBV21-1 is labeled a pseudogene. The CDR3 length is 14 residues. The CDR3 DNA reads as TGTGCCAGCAGCAAAGGGGGGAGCACAGATACGCAGTATTTT. This encodes CASSKGGSTDTQYF.

The chain carries TRBV29-1 and TRBJ2-4, with 12 bases identical to TRBD2. Germline assignment: CDR1 SQVTM and CDR2 ANQGSEA. V was clipped by 5 bases and J by 5 bases; unmatched bases: 7. The length of the CDR3 is 15 residues. The CDR3 DNA follows: TGCAGCGTTTCGACTAGCGGGGGAAAGGAAAACATTCAGTACTTC. Its translation is CSVSTSGGKENIQYF.

The chain links TRBV7-9 to TRBJ1-4; D remains ambiguous. CDR1 and CDR2 from the germline V gene are SEHNR and FQNEAQ (reference sequence). Trimming pared 1 base from V and 7 bases from J, leaving 7 bases between. This CDR3 region has 13 residues. The CDR3 DNA reads TGTGCCAGCAGCTTAGTAGTCCCTGAAAAACTGTTTTTT. It specifies CASSLVVPEKLFF.

The rearrangement joins TRBV11-2 to TRBJ2-1; 8 positions agree with TRBD1. There are 13 residues in the CDR3. V lost 5 bases and J lost 6; bases outside the gene matches: 3. The germline CDR1 and CDR2 sequences are SGHAT and FQNNGV. The CDR3 DNA follows: TGTGCCAGCAGCCTTACAGGGGGCAATGAGCAGTTCTTC. Its protein is CASSLTGGNEQFF. The variable domain in full, with the rest retrieved from reference TRBV11-2 and TRBJ2-1, is EAGVAQSPRYKIIEKRQSVAFWCNPISGHATLYWYQQILGQGPKLLIQFQNNGVVDDSQLPKDRFSAERLKGVDSTLKIQPAKLEDSAVYLCASSLTGGNEQFFGPGTRLTVL.

This rearrangement joins TRBV7-6 to TRBJ1-2, with unresolved D. Between the trimmed V and J ends, which lost 6 bases and 0 bases, there was a span of 8 bases. Per the germline V gene, CDR1 is SGHVS and CDR2 is FNYEAQ. The CDR3 length is 13 residues. CDR3: CASRTPANYGYTF. In DNA form, the CDR3 reads TGTGCCAGCAGGACACCAGCTAACTATGGCTACACCTTC.

This chain joins TRBV9 and TRBJ2-1; 11 nucleotides match TRBD2. V lost 0 bases to trimming and J lost 7 bases; unmatched junction nucleotides: 3. From germline, CDR1 is SGDLS and CDR2 YYNGEE. The CDR3 length is 15 residues. CDR3 region: CASSVDPSGGNEQFF. CDR3 in DNA: TGTGCCAGCAGCGTAGATCCTAGCGGGGGGAATGAGCAGTTCTTC.

There are a few counts of this clone. The chain employs TRBV28 and TRBJ2-5; perhaps TRBD2 as D (7 bases). V lost 3 bases, J lost 2 bases, and 10 bases lay in between. Germline loops: CDR1 MDHEN, CDR2 SYDVKM. There are 14 residues in the CDR3. The CDR3 sequence: CASSLAGAQETQYF. Written as DNA, the CDR3 is TGTGCCAGCAGTTTGGCGGGGGCGCAAGAGACCCAGTACTTC.

This clone was recorded many times. The rearrangement uses TRBV28 and TRBJ2-3; TRBD1 might be the D (6 bases). Germline assignment: CDR1 MDHEN and CDR2 SYDVKM. V was clipped by 6 bases and J by 2 bases, with 24 bases between them. This CDR3 region has 18 residues. The chain's CDR3 is CASRPQGNRVGYTDTQYF. The CDR3 DNA reads as TGTGCCAGCAGGCCCCAAGGGAACAGGGTAGGATACACAGATACGCAGTATTTT. Full variable domain (missing parts from reference TRBV28 and TRBJ2-3): DVKVTQSSRYLVKRTGEKVFLECVQDMDHENMFWYRQDPGLGLRLIYFSYDVKMKEKGDIPEGYSVSREKKERFSLILESASTNQTSMYLCASRPQGNRVGYTDTQYFGPGTRLTVL.

The table lists this clone with many counts. The chain joins TRBV5-4 to TRBJ2-3; 8 bases match TRBD2. V gave up 4 bases and J gave up 2 bases; unmatched junction bases: 6. CDR1 and CDR2 from the germline V gene are SGHNT and YYREEE (reference sequence). This CDR3 spans 15 amino acids. The CDR3 protein is CASSLKRGFTDTQYF. CDR3 bases: TGTGCCAGCAGCCTAAAGCGGGGGTTCACAGATACGCAGTATTTT.

This chain joins TRBV4-1 and TRBJ2-2; 7 bases agree with TRBD1. After removal of 4 bases from V and 6 bases from J, the junction contained 11 bases not matched to a gene. The germline CDR1 and CDR2 sequences are MGHRA and YSYEKL. The CDR3 runs to 16 residues. The CDR3 reads CASSPQTGYGAGELFF. DNA for the CDR3: TGCGCCAGCAGCCCCCAGACAGGGTATGGGGCCGGGGAGCTGTTTTTT.

This clone has more than one count but fewer than ten. This rearrangement joins TRBV6-6 to TRBJ2-6; D is unresolved. V lost 4 bases, J lost 0 bases, and 10 bases lay in between. This CDR3 has 16 amino acids. The germline V gene has CDR1 MNHNY and CDR2 SVGAGI (reference sequence). The CDR3 sequence is CASSSPDLSGANVLTF. CDR3 nucleotides: TGTGCCAGCAGTTCGCCCGATCTCTCTGGGGCCAACGTCCTGACTTTC.

The chain links TRBV5-1 to TRBJ1-1; D is unclear. The ends were cut back, 2 bases at V and 0 bases at J, with 5 bases in the middle. CDR1 is SGHRS and CDR2 is YFSETQ in the germline V gene. CDR3 size: 13 residues. DNA for the CDR3: TGCGCCAGCAGCTTACAGCTGAACACTGAAGCTTTCTTT. It translates to CASSLQLNTEAFF.

This clone appeared a few times. The chain is built from TRBV7-2 and TRBJ1-5; D not resolved. V was trimmed by 2 bases and J by 7 bases, leaving 9 bases between them. The CDR3 runs to 13 residues. Germline-derived CDR1 and CDR2 are SGHTA and FQGNSA. CDR3 amino acids: CASSLKDLQPQHF. CDR3 nucleotides: TGTGCCAGCAGCTTAAAAGACCTACAGCCCCAGCATTTT.

This clone has a handful of counts. The same CDR3 is also encoded by other DNA sequences in this sample. The V call is TRBV28, the J call TRBJ1-2; D gene unclear. The CDR3 loop spans 14 amino acids. Trimming took off 2 bases at V and 2 bases at J, with 9 bases between the two ends. The V gene's germline CDR1 is MDHEN and CDR2 SYDVKM. The CDR3 region has the DNA TGTGCCAGCAGTTTAGGGCGGAGAAACTATGGCTACACCTTC. It specifies CASSLGRRNYGYTF.

This clone was picked up a small number of times. The chain employs TRBV7-9 and TRBJ1-6; D may be TRBD1 (5 bases). The V gene lost 2 bases and the J gene lost 6 bases, with 11 bases spanning the gap. Germline CDR1 and CDR2: SEHNR and FQNEAQ (reference sequence). The CDR3 consists of 15 residues. CDR3 loop: CASSLIQGGNSPLHF. The CDR3 bases are TGTGCCAGCAGCTTAATCCAGGGAGGTAATTCACCCCTCCACTTT.

The chain is built from TRBV5-1 and TRBJ2-7; D uncertain. V was pared by 3 bases and J by 2 bases, with 9 bases between. The CDR3 loop spans 13 amino acids. Germline lookup yields CDR1 SGHRS and CDR2 YFSETQ. CDR3 residues: CASSSGSTYEQYF. The CDR3 DNA is TGCGCCAGCAGCTCGGGCTCAACCTACGAGCAGTACTTC.

This sequence joins TRBV10-2 and TRBJ1-2; 9 bases align to TRBD1. Germline values: CDR1 WSHSY, CDR2 SAAADI. The CDR3 is made up of 13 amino acids. V lost 9 bases, J lost 6 bases, and 8 bases stayed unmatched. CDR3 DNA sequence: TGCGCCAGAAGGGGACAGGGTGACGATGGCTACACCTTC. It specifies CARRGQGDDGYTF.